This passage covers 6 T cell receptor beta chains from one sample sequenced in a study of blood T cell repertoires in COVID-19. Method: immunoSEQ multiplex PCR; TCRdb's copy keeps in-frame clones and lacks some. Among 75,000 to 100,000 clones listed, roughly nine tenths were seen once. Sequenced sample: peripheral blood. These TCRs come from a man in his 70s with acute or convalescent COVID-19.

This clone was picked up a small number of times. The rearrangement uses TRBV19 and TRBJ2-2; D perhaps matches TRBD1 (5 bases). This CDR3 is built from 16 residues. V lost 3 bases and J 0 bases, leaving 11 bases between the germline ends. Germline CDR1 is LNHDA and CDR2 is SQIVND (reference sequence). The CDR3 DNA reads as TGTGCCAGTAGTATGGACATGTCGGCGAACACCGGGGAGCTGTTTTTT. Its translation is CASSMDMSANTGELFF. The full variable domain, completed using reference TRBV19 and TRBJ2-2, is DGGITQSPKYLFRKEGQNVTLSCEQNLNHDAMYWYRQDPGQGLRLIYYSQIVNDFQKGDIAEGYSVSREKKESFPLTVTSAQKNPTAFYLCASSMDMSANTGELFFGEGSRLTVL.

As concerns this clone: One junction end does not reproduce the germline sequence, and a read error may be involved. The chain combines TRBV28 with TRBJ1-3, with a tentative D call TRBD1 (6 bases). There are 11 residues in the CDR3. Per germline, CDR1 MDHEN and CDR2 SYDVKM. CDR3 sequence: CASSTHREVDF. CDR3 bases: TGTGCCAGCAGTACGCACAGGGAAGTCGATTTT. The variable domain in full, with the rest retrieved from reference TRBV28 and TRBJ1-3, is DVKVTQSSRYLVKRTGEKVFLECVQDMDHENMFWYRQDPGLGLRLIYFSYDVKMKEKGDIPEGYSVSREKKERFSLILESASTNQTSMYLCASSTHREVDFGEGSWLTVV.

The rearrangement uses TRBV7-2 and TRBJ2-1; no clear D. This CDR3 is 13 amino acids long. The germline V gene has CDR1 SGHTA and CDR2 FQGNSA. V shed 1 base and J shed 8 bases, with 9 bases lying between them. The CDR3 here is CASSLDRVDEQFF. Here the CDR3 DNA reads TGTGCCAGCAGCTTAGATCGGGTGGATGAGCAGTTCTTC. The full variable domain, with the rest looked up from reference TRBV7-2 and TRBJ2-1, is GAGVSQSPSNKVTEKGKDVELRCDPISGHTALYWYRQSLGQGLEFLIYFQGNSAPDKSGLPSDRFSAERTGGSVSTLTIQRTQQEDSAVYLCASSLDRVDEQFFGPGTRLTVL.

The chain combines TRBV4-1 with TRBJ1-1; a possible D gene is TRBD1 (5 bases). Trimming took 1 base from V and 1 from J, leaving 10 bases between them. Germline assignment: CDR1 MGHRA and CDR2 YSYEKL. The CDR3 is made up of 15 amino acids. CDR3: CASSQVVQGNTEAFF. In DNA, the CDR3 is TGCGCCAGCAGCCAAGTCGTCCAGGGGAACACTGAAGCTTTCTTT.

The J gene is TRBJ1-5, the V gene TRBV6-5, with D perhaps matching TRBD1 (6 bases). Germline V gene sequence: CDR1 MNHEY, CDR2 SVGAGI. There are 13 residues in the CDR3. Deletions cut 5 bases from V and 7 bases from J, with 12 bases between. CDR3 residues: CASSTLRGQPQHF. The CDR3 coding sequence is TGTGCCAGCAGTACACTCAGGGGCCAGCCCCAGCATTTT.

The chain carries TRBV4-1 and TRBJ2-7; 8 nucleotides line up with TRBD1. The CDR3 sequence is 13 residues long. Trimming removed 2 bases from V and 4 bases from J; junction bases left unmatched: 1. Germline CDR1 and CDR2: MGHRA and YSYEKL. In DNA, the CDR3 is TGCGCCAGCAGCCAACGGACAGGGTACGAGCAGTACTTC. It translates to CASSQRTGYEQYF.